The 20 T cell receptor beta chains in this list originate from one sample, sequenced in a study of control samples from healthy donors and cancer patients. Assay: immunoSEQ multiplex PCR; the TCRdb copy retains only in-frame clones and omits some. The sample lists about 55,000 clones, 95% to 97% occurring once. The sequencing input was blood. The receptor set was obtained from a woman younger than 35 in good health.

The V call is TRBV14, the J call TRBJ1-1, with TRBD1 identical over 9 bases. With V trimmed by 4 bases and J by 3 bases, 6 bases remained unmatched. Germline CDR1 reads SGHDN; CDR2 reads FVKESK. The CDR3 extends over 15 amino acids. DNA for the CDR3: TGTGCCAGCAGCCCGTACAGGGGGCTCCACACTGAAGCTTTCTTT. It translates to CASSPYRGLHTEAFF. The full variable domain, its missing parts supplied by reference TRBV14 and TRBJ1-1, is EAGVTQFPSHSVIEKGQTVTLRCDPISGHDNLYWYRRVMGKEIKFLLHFVKESKQDESGMPNNRFLAERTGGTYSTLKVQPAELEDSGVYFCASSPYRGLHTEAFFGQGTRLTVV.

The chain joins TRBV6-5 to TRBJ2-7; 8 bases fit TRBD1. Germline V lookup: CDR1 MNHEY, CDR2 SVGAGI. The CDR3 totals 14 residues. Trimming at V came to 4 bases and at J to 2 bases, leaving 4 bases not matched to a gene. The CDR3 is CASSSGQGPYEQYF. The CDR3, as DNA: TGTGCCAGCAGTTCAGGACAGGGACCCTACGAGCAGTACTTC.

The chain joins TRBV29-1 to TRBJ1-5; no definite D call. CDR1 is SQVTM and CDR2 is ANQGSEA in the germline V gene. The CDR3 is 15 amino acids. Trimming stripped 5 bases from V and 3 bases from J, with 17 bases between. The CDR3, as DNA: TGCAGCGTTTCTAACACACCGACCTCCAATCAGCCCCAGCATTTT. Translating gives CSVSNTPTSNQPQHF.

This chain uses TRBV6-2 or TRBV6-3 with TRBJ2-7, with D tentatively TRBD1 (7 bases). With 2 bases removed from V and 4 bases from J, the gap between germline ends came to 15 bases. The CDR3 totals 15 residues. Germline CDR1 and CDR2: MNHEY and SVGEGT. CDR3 sequence: CASSYMEGALYEQYF. CDR3 DNA sequence: TGTGCCAGCAGTTACATGGAGGGGGCTTTGTACGAGCAGTACTTC.

The rearrangement joins TRBV30 to TRBJ2-3; TRBD1 or TRBD2 may be the D gene (7 bases each). Germline-derived CDR1 and CDR2 are GTSNPN and SVGIG (reference sequence). This CDR3 is built from 16 residues. V lost 6 bases and J lost 3, with 22 bases in between. The CDR3 DNA reads TGTGCCTGTAGGACTCTAGCAGGGGGGGGTACAGATACGCAGTATTTT. As protein: CACRTLAGGGTDTQYF. The full variable domain, its missing parts supplied by reference TRBV30 and TRBJ2-3, is SQTIHQWPATLVQPVGSPLSLECTVEGTSNPNLYWYRQAAGRGLQLLFYSVGIGQISSEVPQNLSASRPQDRQFILSSKKLLLSDSGFYLCACRTLAGGGTDTQYFGPGTRLTVL.

The chain uses TRBV9 and TRBJ1-4; D is undetermined. The CDR3 spans 18 residues. CDR1 and CDR2 from the germline V gene are SGDLS and YYNGEE. V was pared by 2 bases and J by 0 bases, with 17 bases between. CDR3 DNA: TGTGCCAGCAGCGTTAGGACGGCGGCCCTTGCAACTAATGAAAAACTGTTTTTT. This codes for CASSVRTAALATNEKLFF.

The CDR3 DNA is TGTGCCAGCAGTGACGGGGAAGGTGGCACTGAAGCTTTCTTT. This gives the protein CASSDGEGGTEAFF. The V and J genes are TRBV6-4 and TRBJ1-1; the D is unclear. The CDR3 extends over 14 amino acids. Trimming left V 2 bases short and J 4 bases short, with 11 bases between. Germline CDR1 is MRHNA and CDR2 is SNTAGT.

This clone was detected once. This rearrangement joins TRBV7-6 to TRBJ1-1; D is perhaps TRBD1 (6 bases). This CDR3 contains 13 residues. Germline V gives CDR1 SGHVS, CDR2 FNYEAQ. Trimming removed 4 bases from V and 9 bases from J, with 15 bases in between. The CDR3 DNA is TGTGCCAGCAGCTCCACAGGGATTATCCAAGCTTTCTTT. Residues: CASSSTGIIQAFF.

CDR3 nucleotides: TGTGCCACAAGGGGGACAGGGGGCATTGGCTACACCTTC. This encodes CATRGTGGIGYTF. The rearrangement uses TRBV6-5 and TRBJ1-2, with TRBD1 identical over 12 bases. CDR1 MNHEY and CDR2 SVGAGI come from the germline V gene. The V segment lost 10 bases and the J segment 7 bases; nucleotides outside the gene matches: 7. The CDR3 has 13 amino acids.

This clone was recorded once. This chain joins TRBV6-4 and TRBJ2-3, with TRBD2 identical over 8 bases. The germline V gene encodes CDR1 MRHNA and CDR2 SNTAGT. This CDR3 is built from 15 residues. With 3 bases clipped from V and 0 bases from J, the junction kept 2 bases outside the gene matches. The DNA of the CDR3 is TGTGCCAGCAGTGAGGGCGGGGGGAGCACAGATACGCAGTATTTT. It encodes CASSEGGGSTDTQYF.

The V call is TRBV10-2, the J call TRBJ1-2; 9 positions agree with TRBD1. Germline V gene sequence: CDR1 WSHSY, CDR2 SAAADI. This CDR3 spans 16 amino acids. Germline trimming cut 0 bases from V and 6 bases from J; bases unmatched to any gene: 8. The CDR3 spells CASSESPTGTGNGYTF. CDR3 nucleotides: TGCGCCAGCAGTGAGTCACCCACCGGGACAGGGAATGGCTACACCTTC.

The rearrangement uses TRBV7-6 and TRBJ2-5, with D perhaps TRBD1 (6 bases). The germline gives CDR1 SGHVS, CDR2 FNYEAQ. V was pared by 11 bases and J by 1 base, with 20 bases between. This CDR3 has 15 amino acids. The CDR3 DNA reads TGTGCCTGCTCGACAAGGGGGTATGGCCAAGAGACCCAGTACTTC. Its translation: CACSTRGYGQETQYF.

This rearrangement joins TRBV28 to TRBJ2-3; 10 positions agree with TRBD2. Trimming at V came to 4 bases and at J to 0 bases, leaving 4 bases not matched to a gene. This CDR3 region has 16 residues. Germline V gene data show CDR1 as MDHEN and CDR2 as SYDVKM. The CDR3 DNA sequence: TGTGCCAGCAGTTCCACTAGCGGGAAAAGCACAGATACGCAGTATTTT. This gives the protein CASSSTSGKSTDTQYF.

The J gene is TRBJ2-4, the V gene TRBV5-4, with a weak D call TRBD1 (5 bases). Trimming pared 2 bases from V and 5 bases from J, leaving 8 bases between. Germline lookup yields CDR1 SGHNT and CDR2 YYREEE (reference sequence). The CDR3 has 13 residues. CDR3 sequence (DNA): TGTGCCAGCAGCTTCGGCAGGGAAAACATTCAGTACTTC. Translation: CASSFGRENIQYF.

The J gene is TRBJ1-2, the V gene TRBV6-2 or TRBV6-3, with D perhaps matching TRBD1 (5 bases). The CDR3 is made up of 13 amino acids. Looked up from germline, CDR1 is MNHEY and CDR2 is SVGEGT. V was shortened by 2 bases and J by 6 bases, with 10 bases between the two germline ends. The CDR3 coding sequence is TGTGCCAGCAGTTACGTGGGGCTGGATGGCTACACCTTC. Translation gives CASSYVGLDGYTF.

DNA of the CDR3: TGTGCCAGCAGCGTAAGCCGAGGTGAAGCTTTCTTT. This translates into CASSVSRGEAFF. The V and J genes are TRBV9 and TRBJ1-1, with D uncertain. The CDR3 loop spans 12 amino acids. Germline V gene sequence: CDR1 SGDLS, CDR2 YYNGEE. V was trimmed by 1 base and J by 7 bases, leaving 8 bases between them. Using reference TRBV9 and TRBJ1-1 for the parts outside the CDR3, the full variable domain is DSGVTQTPKHLITATGQRVTLRCSPRSGDLSVYWYQQSLDQGLQFLIQYYNGEERAKGNILERFSAQQFPDLHSELNLSSLELGDSALYFCASSVSRGEAFFGQGTRLTVV.

The chain is built from TRBV5-6 and TRBJ1-1; possible D gene TRBD1, 6 bases. Germline loops: CDR1 SGHDT, CDR2 YYEEEE. V was trimmed by 4 bases and J by 3 bases, leaving 22 bases between them. This CDR3 region has 17 residues. CDR3 in amino acids: CASSREVSGAGDTEAFF. CDR3 DNA: TGTGCCAGCAGCCGAGAAGTGTCCGGGGCAGGGGACACTGAAGCTTTCTTT.

The chain is built from TRBV29-1 and TRBJ1-4, with D perhaps matching TRBD1 (5 bases). The CDR3 sequence is 13 residues long. The V and J ends lost 4 bases and 8 bases respectively, with 14 bases between them. CDR1 SQVTM and CDR2 ANQGSEA come from the germline V gene. CDR3 coding DNA: TGCAGCGTTGTAAGAGTTCGGGGCGAAAAACTGTTTTTT. Translation: CSVVRVRGEKLFF.

The rearrangement links TRBV27 to TRBJ1-1, with D perhaps TRBD1 (6 bases). There are 14 residues in the CDR3. Germline V gene sequence: CDR1 MNHEY, CDR2 SMNVEV (reference sequence). Trimming stripped 5 bases from V and 0 bases from J, with 10 bases between. This CDR3 is CASSTQGLNTEAFF. As DNA, the CDR3 is TGTGCCAGCAGTACACAGGGCTTGAACACTGAAGCTTTCTTT.

V is TRBV20-1 and J is TRBJ2-7, with 8 bases lining up with TRBD1. The length of the CDR3 is 17 residues. J was trimmed by 5 bases and V by 3 bases; bases with no gene match: 18. Germline lookup yields CDR1 DFQATT and CDR2 SNEGSKA (reference sequence). The CDR3 region is CSASKPPTRGRRNEQYF. In nucleotides, the CDR3 is TGCAGTGCTAGTAAGCCACCGACCAGGGGGCGCCGGAACGAGCAGTACTTC.